These T cell receptor beta chains were read from a single sample in a study of shared clonotypes between healthy human individuals. The repertoire was sequenced with immunoSEQ multiplex PCR; TCRdb's copy has only in-frame clones and lacks some. The table shows millions of clones, with around 96% occurring only once. Material for sequencing was naive CD8+ T cells sorted from blood. The source is a man aged 18 to 35 in good health. Both conserved end residues are part of each CDR3.

TRBV5-4	TRBJ1-6	CASSLAGGNSPLHF
TRBV9	TRBJ2-5	CASSVDGGQTQYF
TRBV10-3	TRBJ2-3	CAIRSFDGRDADTQYF
TRBV7-9	TRBJ1-1	CASRGGTNTEAFF
TRBV7-8	TRBJ2-1	CASSSGLAGAPSHEQFF
TRBV7-9	TRBJ2-1	CASSLVGLAEYNEQFF
TRBV7-9	TRBJ2-5	CASSLLETQYF
TRBV12-5	TRBJ1-5	CASGWGETGGQPQHF
TRBV5-1	TRBJ2-7	CASSYSGSYEQYF
TRBV5-1	TRBJ2-6	CASSFPTGANVLTF
TRBV5-4	TRBJ2-7	CASSLDPDRERSYEQYF
TRBV5-1	TRBJ2-7	CASSLGTVHSYEQYF
TRBV7-2	TRBJ2-5	CASSLGDGSETQYF
TRBV30	TRBJ1-5	CAWGDNLNQPQHF
TRBV15	TRBJ1-1	CATSRAEGATEAFF
TRBV11-2	TRBJ2-3	CASSFGWSGGGSTDTQYF
TRBV7-6	TRBJ1-2	CASSPGGIGYTF
TRBV6-1	TRBJ1-1	CASSEAPGMNTEAFF
TRBV27	TRBJ2-7	CASSPTQSEQYF
TRBV9	TRBJ2-7	CASSVSGTTAEQYF
TRBV29-1	TRBJ2-1	CSVSPDGHTYNEQFF
TRBV7-9	TRBJ2-2	CASSGRERGQTGELFF
TRBV9	TRBJ1-1	CASSVGGTLVNTEAFF
TRBV4-3	TRBJ1-2	CASRPERGAGYGYTF
TRBV14	TRBJ1-1	CASSQEWSMNTEAFF
TRBV29-1	TRBJ2-7	CSVEDGGTDTYEQYF
TRBV27	TRBJ2-4	CASSFSLRENIQYF
TRBV7-3	TRBJ2-2	CASSSTSGVAGELFF
TRBV28	TRBJ1-4	CASTGAVNEKLFF
TRBV30	TRBJ2-3	CAWSVMGSSADTQYF
TRBV5-6	TRBJ1-1	CASSPVGNTEAFF
TRBV7-9	TRBJ2-7	CASSLGPGQSYEQYF
TRBV7-2	TRBJ2-3	CASRRTSGSTDTQYF
TRBV29-1	TRBJ2-2	CSVRGHYTGELFF
TRBV6-6	TRBJ2-1	CASSLSGGANEQFF
TRBV2	TRBJ2-3	CASLLVPDTQYF
TRBV27	TRBJ2-1	CASSQSGEQFF
TRBV30	TRBJ1-1	CAWARANTEAFF
TRBV4-1	TRBJ1-5	CASTPIQGRQPQHF